Given below is one T cell receptor (beta chain) in context. Its specificity is unknown. The data were taken from a study of cytomegalovirus exposure and HLA in healthy donors. Study-level findings and limits: Most of the CMV-associated TCR beta chains (in a later analysis) appeared to be HLA-restricted.

Both 60 Vbeta primers and 13 Jbeta primers went into the PCR. Libraries were prepared by immunoSEQ multiplex PCR; TCRdb keeps only in-frame clonotypes and omits some of them. The sample has some 170,000 clones; around four fifths are singletons. This CDR3 is 14 amino acids long. Germline loops: CDR1 SGHRS, CDR2 YFSETQ. The V and J ends lost 2 bases and 9 bases respectively, with 12 bases between them. V usage is TRBV5-1 and J usage is TRBJ1-6; D is perhaps TRBD1 (6 bases). Sequenced: PBMCs. This receptor was taken from an older woman in good health and CMV-seropositive. The CDR3 coding sequence is TGCGCCAGCAGCTTTTACAGGGAGGGTTCACCCCTCCACTTT. As protein: CASSFYREGSPLHF.